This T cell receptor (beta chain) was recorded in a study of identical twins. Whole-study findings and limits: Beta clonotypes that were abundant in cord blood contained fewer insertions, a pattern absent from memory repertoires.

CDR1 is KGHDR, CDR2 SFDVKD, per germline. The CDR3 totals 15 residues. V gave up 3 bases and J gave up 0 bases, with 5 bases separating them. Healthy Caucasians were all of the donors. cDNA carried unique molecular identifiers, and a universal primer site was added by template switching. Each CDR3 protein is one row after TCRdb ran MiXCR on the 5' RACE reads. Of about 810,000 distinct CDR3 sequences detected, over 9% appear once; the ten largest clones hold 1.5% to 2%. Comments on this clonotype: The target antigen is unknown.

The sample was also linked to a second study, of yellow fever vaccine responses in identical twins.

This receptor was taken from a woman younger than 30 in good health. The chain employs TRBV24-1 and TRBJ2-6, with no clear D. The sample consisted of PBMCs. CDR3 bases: TGTGCCACCAGTGATGCAGACTCTGGGGCCAACGTCCTGACTTTC. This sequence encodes CATSDADSGANVLTF.